This T cell receptor beta chain comes out of a study of T cell changes during pregnancy in multiple sclerosis. Sequencing was performed with immunoSEQ multiplex PCR; in TCRdb, only in-frame clones are kept and a portion is missing. The sample has 15,000 to 25,000 clones; roughly 90% are singletons. With V trimmed by 5 bases and J by 6 bases, 11 bases remained unmatched. The CDR3 covers 15 residues. Germline CDR1 reads SGHAT; CDR2 reads FQNNGV. The sequencing here drew on CD8+ T cells from peripheral blood mononuclear cells, taken in the third trimester of pregnancy. The chain links TRBV11-2 to TRBJ2-7, with TRBD1 identical over 9 bases. The TCR sequence derives from a female donor in good health, enrolled as a control in a pregnancy study. DNA for the CDR3: TGTGCCAGCAGCCACCCCCGGGACAGGGTCGCCGAGCAGTACTTC. Its protein is CASSHPRDRVAEQYF.